The entry below gives a single T cell receptor beta chain sequence along with its context. This sample is part of a study of response to subunit inactivated influenza vaccine. V was shortened by 4 bases and J by 4 bases, with 17 bases between the two germline ends. The CDR3 length is 15 residues. CDR1 is SNHLY and CDR2 is FYNNEI in the germline V gene. Via MiXCR, TCRdb re-called the RT-PCR reads, giving one row per CDR3 protein. Of a few hundred thousand distinct CDR3 sequences in the sample, 11% were seen once. This sample was also put to use in a study of T cells expressing NK-cell markers. As that study records: UMIs accompanied the 5'RACE template switching by which TCR beta cDNA was made. Seven sequenced donors out of eight were HCMV-seropositive, one seronegative. The CD3+CD56-NKG2C+ fraction was also led by these clonotypes in several donors.

Specimen: PBMCs from blood, collected on the day of vaccination. The chain joins TRBV2 to TRBJ2-7, with a weak D call TRBD1 (7 bases). The clonotype originates from a man in his forties or fifties who received an inactivated influenza vaccine. CDR3 bases: TGTGCCAGCAGTGTATCAGGGGGGCTTCTGTACGAGCAGTACTTC. Protein: CASSVSGGLLYEQYF.